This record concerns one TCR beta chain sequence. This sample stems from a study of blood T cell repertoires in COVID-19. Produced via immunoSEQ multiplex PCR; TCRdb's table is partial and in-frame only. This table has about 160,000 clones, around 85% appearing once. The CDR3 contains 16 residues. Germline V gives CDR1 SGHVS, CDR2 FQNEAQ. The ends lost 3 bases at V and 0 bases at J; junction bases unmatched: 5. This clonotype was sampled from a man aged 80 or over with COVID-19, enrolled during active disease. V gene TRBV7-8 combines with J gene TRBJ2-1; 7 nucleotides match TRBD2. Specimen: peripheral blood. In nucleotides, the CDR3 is TGTGCCAGCAGCTTCGAGCGGGGTCGCTCCTACAATGAGCAGTTCTTC. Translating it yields CASSFERGRSYNEQFF.